The next 17 T cell receptor beta chains were all read from a single sample in a study of blood T cell repertoires in COVID-19. Data came from immunoSEQ multiplex PCR; TCRdb stores just in-frame clones and leaves some out. The profile shows some 200,000 clones, about 90% of them singletons. Sequencing input: peripheral blood. The receptors stem from a woman in her 50s with acute or convalescent COVID-19.

The chain links TRBV10-2 to TRBJ1-2; D is possibly TRBD1 (5 bases). Germline CDR1 WSHSY, CDR2 SAAADI. This CDR3 spans 13 amino acids. V lost 2 bases, J lost 5 bases, and 9 bases lay in between. CDR3 DNA sequence: TGCGCCAGCAGTGAGAGCAGGGCATATGGCTACACCTTC. Translated, it gives CASSESRAYGYTF.

The rearrangement uses TRBV29-1 and TRBJ1-3; D is possibly TRBD1 (6 bases). The V end was cut by 6 bases, the J end by 6 bases, with 12 bases between. Germline values: CDR1 SQVTM, CDR2 ANQGSEA. This CDR3 is 12 amino acids long. CDR3 DNA: TGCAGCGTGGAGGCAGGGGCAAACACCATATATTTT. Amino acids: CSVEAGANTIYF.

J is TRBJ1-3 and V is TRBV2; D is uncertain. The V end was cut by 5 bases, the J end by 4 bases, with 15 bases between. Germline V gene sequence: CDR1 SNHLY, CDR2 FYNNEI. This CDR3 comprises 15 residues. CDR3 bases: TGTGCCAGCAGTTCGACACTCACCCCGGGAAACACCATATATTTT. It translates to CASSSTLTPGNTIYF.

This clone was seen only once. The J gene is TRBJ2-7, the V gene TRBV3-1 (or the pseudogene TRBV3-2); D may be TRBD2 (7 bases). The germline gives CDR1 LGHDT, CDR2 YNNKEL (reference sequence). V lost 1 base and J lost 6, with 16 bases in between. There are 15 residues in the CDR3. The CDR3 DNA reads TGTGCCAGCAGCCAAGTGACAGGCTGGGGGGGCGAGCAGTACTTC. Its protein product is CASSQVTGWGGEQYF.

The chain recombines TRBV7-9 with TRBJ2-1; D may be TRBD2 (6 bases). The germline CDR1 and CDR2 sequences are SEHNR and FQNEAQ (reference sequence). The CDR3 spans 15 residues. V was trimmed by 5 bases and J by 0 bases, leaving 11 bases between them. CDR3 protein: CASSPEGSSYNEQFF. As DNA, the CDR3 is TGTGCCAGCAGCCCGGAGGGTAGCTCCTACAATGAGCAGTTCTTC.

The V gene is TRBV19, the J gene TRBJ1-5; 7 nucleotides line up with TRBD1. CDR3 length: 15 residues. Germline CDR1 and CDR2: LNHDA and SQIVND (reference sequence). V shed 1 base and J 6 bases; nucleotides not matched to a gene: 6. The CDR3 spells CASSIVGGASQPQHF. The CDR3 coding sequence is TGTGCCAGTAGTATAGTAGGGGGCGCATCTCAGCCCCAGCATTTT.

The rearrangement links TRBV7-2 to TRBJ2-7; D possibly corresponds to TRBD2 (5 bases). Looked up from germline, CDR1 is SGHTA and CDR2 is FQGNSA. This CDR3 is 16 amino acids long. V was shortened by 5 bases and J by 9 bases, with 26 bases between the two germline ends. CDR3 protein: CASSPSIGSGLGRQYF. CDR3 bases: TGTGCCAGCAGCCCATCTATAGGCAGCGGCCTAGGGCGGCAGTACTTC.

The gene calls are TRBV7-9 and TRBJ1-2, with 8 nucleotides matching TRBD1. The ends lost 4 bases at V and 4 bases at J; junction bases unmatched: 5. Per germline, CDR1 SEHNR and CDR2 FQNEAQ (reference sequence). The CDR3 contains 14 residues. For the CDR3, the DNA is TGTGCCAGCAGCTACGGACAGGGAGGCTATGGCTACACCTTC. Translating gives CASSYGQGGYGYTF.

The V call is TRBV11-2, the J call TRBJ2-1; D is perhaps TRBD2 (6 bases). The CDR3 has 14 residues. With 4 bases removed from V and 5 bases from J, the gap between germline ends came to 12 bases. Germline CDR1 and CDR2: SGHAT and FQNNGV. The CDR3 region has the DNA TGTGCCAGCAGCTCGGGACTGGGAAACAATGAGCAGTTCTTC. This encodes CASSSGLGNNEQFF.

The chain has TRBV30 and TRBJ1-2; no definite D call. V lost 0 bases to trimming and J lost 5 bases, with 4 bases between them. CDR1 and CDR2 from the germline V gene are GTSNPN and SVGIG (reference sequence). There are 11 residues in the CDR3. Here the CDR3 reads CAWSVQYGYTF. Written as DNA, the CDR3 is TGTGCCTGGAGTGTACAGTATGGCTACACCTTC.

The chain combines TRBV27 with TRBJ2-7; the match to TRBD1 covers 7 bases. Germline V CDR1 and CDR2: MNHEY, SMNVEV (reference sequence). J gave up 7 bases and V 3 bases, and 9 bases lay outside the gene matches. The CDR3 is 14 amino acids. CDR3 nucleotide sequence: TGTGCCAGCAGTTTGCCGGGACAGTTGAGAGAGCAGTACTTC. This gives the protein CASSLPGQLREQYF.

V and J are TRBV11-3 and TRBJ2-3; TRBD2 aligns across 7 bases. Germline V CDR1 and CDR2: SGHNT, YENEEA. This CDR3 has 15 residues. V shed 4 bases, J shed 1 base, and the junction held 5 bases outside the gene matches. In DNA, the CDR3 is TGTGCCAGCAGCTACGATGGGGGGGGCACAGATACGCAGTATTTT. Protein product: CASSYDGGGTDTQYF.

The chain couples TRBV9 to TRBJ2-2, with D perhaps matching TRBD2 (5 bases). Trimming removed 4 bases at V and 3 bases at J, with 16 bases between. This CDR3 spans 16 amino acids. Germline V lookup: CDR1 SGDLS, CDR2 YYNGEE. CDR3 sequence (DNA): TGTGCCAGCAGCCCCCGGGGTTCAGTCGACACCGGGGAGCTGTTTTTT. Its protein product is CASSPRGSVDTGELFF.

Regarding this clone: The sample has other DNA sequences that encode this CDR3 too. This chain links TRBV7-2 with TRBJ2-6; 7 nucleotides align to TRBD2. This CDR3 contains 16 residues. With 1 base clipped from V and 0 bases from J, the junction kept 0 bases outside the gene matches. Germline CDR1 and CDR2: SGHTA and FQGNSA. The CDR3 is CASSLGGGSGANVLTF. For the CDR3, the DNA is TGTGCCAGCAGCTTAGGCGGGGGCTCTGGGGCCAACGTCCTGACTTTC.

The table lists this clone with a count of one. The chain couples TRBV7-2 to TRBJ2-7; 11 bases match TRBD2. The junction had 1 base not matched to a gene; V was cut back by 0 bases and J by 3 bases. Per germline, CDR1 SGHTA and CDR2 FQGNSA. The CDR3 consists of 15 residues. This chain's CDR3 is CASSLAGTSGYEQYF. CDR3 bases: TGTGCCAGCAGCTTAGCCGGGACTAGCGGCTACGAGCAGTACTTC.

The chain employs TRBV6-6 and TRBJ2-1, with a weak D call TRBD1 (6 bases). The germline V gene has CDR1 MNHNY and CDR2 SVGAGI (reference sequence). This CDR3 contains 15 residues. The V gene lost 2 bases and the J gene lost 5 bases, with 13 bases spanning the gap. The CDR3 DNA sequence: TGTGCCAGCAGTTACGAGCCCACAGGGAACAATGAGCAGTTCTTC. As protein: CASSYEPTGNNEQFF.

The rearrangement links TRBV11-1 to TRBJ2-5; 13 bases are shared with TRBD2. Germline CDR1 is SGHAT and CDR2 is FQDESV (reference sequence). The V gene end was trimmed by 3 bases and the J gene end by 4 bases; junction bases not matched to a gene: 5. The CDR3 sequence is 16 residues long. CDR3 nucleotide sequence: TGTGCCAGCAGCTTCCGGACTAGCGGGGGTAGAGAGACCCAGTACTTC. Translating gives CASSFRTSGGRETQYF.